The present T cell receptor beta chain was sequenced within a study of sequential checkpoint blockade in melanoma (dated by TCRdb to the late 2010s). The study in broad terms: In a 1:1 randomization, patients received either first-line nivolumab then ipilimumab (arm A) or ipilimumab then nivolumab (arm B). The same lesion was the source of about 86% of the matched pre- and post-treatment tumor biopsy pairs. For fewer than 25 patients, matched tumor biopsies were taken both before treatment and at week 13, after single-agent nivolumab (arm A) or ipilimumab (arm B). DNA from 75 to 95 pretreatment melanoma tumor samples was subjected to TCRbeta immunosequencing. Maintenance nivolumab was given following each of the two trial sequences. Results the study describes overall, beyond this receptor: In the nivolumab-first arm (arm A), pretreatment tumor TIL clonality was associated with response (P = .04). Small sample sizes and reduced statistical power limited the within-arm analyses of tumor T-cell fraction. Patients with increases in tumor T-cell fraction and clonality by week 13 were approximately 30 times more likely to achieve clinical benefit. Larger, independent patient cohorts are needed to validate the response-prediction model that combines TCR metrics and mutation burden. Tumor T-cell fraction and clonality were found to correlate with PD-L1 staining and CD8+ T-cell counts but not with mutational load.

The treatment or condition label of this sample denotes: randomized to nivolumab then ipilimumab (arm A) or the reverse (arm B). No trial patient had received prior DNA-damaging chemotherapy. Samples came from patients with melanoma in CheckMate 064, a randomized, open-label phase II trial of sequential checkpoint blockade. Genomic DNA from formalin-fixed paraffin-embedded (FFPE) tissue samples was used for tumor TCR sequencing. This clone has a handful of counts. Its recognized antigen is unknown. Qualities for individual bases were not recorded, and no much larger clone is one base off. The immunoSEQ Assay was used to immunosequence TCRbeta CDR3 regions from genomic DNA. Before high-throughput sequencing, the genomic DNA was amplified using bias-controlled multiplex PCR. In the source study's methods: To quantify the absolute abundance of each unique TCRbeta CDR3 region, the sequences were collapsed and filtered. Clonality, defined as 1 minus Pielou's evenness, was calculated using only productive rearrangements. To compute tumor T-cell fraction, TCRbeta template counts were normalized to usable DNA, with usable DNA estimated from several housekeeping genes. Clones with significantly greater frequencies in on-treatment versus baseline samples were identified using a previously published method. Imported from immuneACCESS, the table was reduced by TCRdb to in-frame sequences with V and J called. These copies leave out some clones; in studies compared against another copy, an unresolved V gene accounts for under half, and the cause of the remainder is not known. That table supplies the V and J calls and clone size; D and trimming were determined from the DNA. This sample holds around 4,200 clones; less than 30% were observed only once. Together, the top ten hold about 13% of the sample.

CDR3 length: 14 amino acids, cysteine to phenylalanine. The retained sequence is limited to the CDR3, 42 bases, with the frame set at the first base. CDR1 and CDR2 (SGHNT, YENEEA) derive from the germline V gene. The germline ends are 10 bases apart after V is trimmed by 4 bases and J by 2 bases. This TCR came from a human donor with melanoma. The V and J genes are TRBV11-3 and TRBJ2-3, with TRBD2 perhaps the D gene, on 5 matching bases. This sample comprised tumor tissue (inferred from file names), obtained from a patient given nivolumab and ipilimumab in sequence. Read as DNA, the sequence is TGTGCCAGCAGCTCCGGGATCGTCACAGATACGCAGTATTTT. Its amino acids are CASSSGIVTDTQYF.